These 8 T cell receptor beta chains originate from one sample sequenced in a study of technical replicates of blood from four donors. Measured with immunoSEQ multiplex PCR; TCRdb has only the in-frame clones, and not every one. The top ten hold approximately 0.35% of the sample, which has tens of thousands of clones, 85% to 95% seen once. Sequencing was carried out using T cells isolated from PBMCs. The receptor set was obtained from a human donor in good health.

The J gene is TRBJ2-7, the V gene TRBV7-9; 8 bases line up with TRBD1. The CDR3 sequence is 15 residues long. With V trimmed by 4 bases and J by 0 bases, 5 bases remained unmatched. Germline CDR1 and CDR2: SEHNR and FQNEAQ (reference sequence). CDR3 in DNA: TGTGCCAGCAGCTCAGGGGGCTTCAGCTCCTACGAGCAGTACTTC. Translated: CASSSGGFSSYEQYF.

The rearrangement uses TRBV28 and TRBJ2-4, with 7 positions matching TRBD1. CDR1 is MDHEN, CDR2 SYDVKM, per germline. The ends lost 8 bases at V and 0 bases at J; junction bases unmatched: 13. The CDR3 covers 17 residues. The CDR3 here is CASQGDRFFLAKNIQYF. The CDR3 DNA is TGTGCCAGCCAAGGGGACAGATTTTTTTTAGCCAAAAACATTCAGTACTTC.

The chain combines TRBV9 with TRBJ2-1; 8 bases fit TRBD2. CDR1 and CDR2 (germline): SGDLS, YYNGEE. The CDR3 has 15 amino acids. J gave up 5 bases and V 2 bases, and 6 bases lay outside the gene matches. Written as DNA, the CDR3 is TGTGCCAGCAGCGTGCCGGGACTAGACGACAATGAGCAGTTCTTC. It encodes CASSVPGLDDNEQFF.

The chain employs TRBV2 and TRBJ2-5; 13 bases map to TRBD2. The V gene's germline CDR1 is SNHLY and CDR2 FYNNEI. The V segment lost 7 bases and the J segment 5 bases; nucleotides outside the gene matches: 7. This CDR3 region has 15 residues. The CDR3 nucleotides read TGTGCCAGCACGAGGACTAGCGGGAGTCCTGAGACCCAGTACTTC. Encoded protein: CASTRTSGSPETQYF.

CDR3 in amino acids: CSAIQGNEQFF. CDR3 DNA: TGCAGTGCTATTCAGGGTAATGAGCAGTTCTTC. The chain joins TRBV20-1 to TRBJ2-1; D may be TRBD1 (5 bases). V lost 4 bases and J 7 bases, leaving 8 bases between the germline ends. Germline values: CDR1 DFQATT, CDR2 SNEGSKA (reference sequence). The CDR3 sequence is 11 residues long.

The rearrangement links TRBV9 to TRBJ2-5; 8 nucleotides match TRBD1. Germline values: CDR1 SGDLS, CDR2 YYNGEE. This CDR3 is built from 14 residues. Trimming at V came to 2 bases and at J to 1 base, leaving 1 base not matched to a gene. The CDR3 DNA reads as TGTGCCAGCAGCGTTGGGACAGGCCAAGAGACCCAGTACTTC. Its translation: CASSVGTGQETQYF.

This rearrangement joins TRBV2 to TRBJ2-5; 10 positions match TRBD2. This CDR3 has 14 residues. Germline lookup yields CDR1 SNHLY and CDR2 FYNNEI. The J segment lost 5 bases and the V segment lost 10 bases, leaving 10 bases of the junction unmatched. For the CDR3, the DNA is TGTGCCACGGGACTAGCGCTTCAGGTGGAGACCCAGTACTTC. Its protein is CATGLALQVETQYF.

V is TRBV27 and J is TRBJ2-1; 7 nucleotides align to TRBD2. Germline V gives CDR1 MNHEY, CDR2 SMNVEV (reference sequence). Trimming cost V 5 bases and J 3 bases; bases outside gene matches: 7. The CDR3 has 15 amino acids. The CDR3 spells CASSPTGTNYNEQFF. Here the CDR3 DNA reads TGTGCCAGCAGTCCCACCGGGACTAACTACAATGAGCAGTTCTTC.